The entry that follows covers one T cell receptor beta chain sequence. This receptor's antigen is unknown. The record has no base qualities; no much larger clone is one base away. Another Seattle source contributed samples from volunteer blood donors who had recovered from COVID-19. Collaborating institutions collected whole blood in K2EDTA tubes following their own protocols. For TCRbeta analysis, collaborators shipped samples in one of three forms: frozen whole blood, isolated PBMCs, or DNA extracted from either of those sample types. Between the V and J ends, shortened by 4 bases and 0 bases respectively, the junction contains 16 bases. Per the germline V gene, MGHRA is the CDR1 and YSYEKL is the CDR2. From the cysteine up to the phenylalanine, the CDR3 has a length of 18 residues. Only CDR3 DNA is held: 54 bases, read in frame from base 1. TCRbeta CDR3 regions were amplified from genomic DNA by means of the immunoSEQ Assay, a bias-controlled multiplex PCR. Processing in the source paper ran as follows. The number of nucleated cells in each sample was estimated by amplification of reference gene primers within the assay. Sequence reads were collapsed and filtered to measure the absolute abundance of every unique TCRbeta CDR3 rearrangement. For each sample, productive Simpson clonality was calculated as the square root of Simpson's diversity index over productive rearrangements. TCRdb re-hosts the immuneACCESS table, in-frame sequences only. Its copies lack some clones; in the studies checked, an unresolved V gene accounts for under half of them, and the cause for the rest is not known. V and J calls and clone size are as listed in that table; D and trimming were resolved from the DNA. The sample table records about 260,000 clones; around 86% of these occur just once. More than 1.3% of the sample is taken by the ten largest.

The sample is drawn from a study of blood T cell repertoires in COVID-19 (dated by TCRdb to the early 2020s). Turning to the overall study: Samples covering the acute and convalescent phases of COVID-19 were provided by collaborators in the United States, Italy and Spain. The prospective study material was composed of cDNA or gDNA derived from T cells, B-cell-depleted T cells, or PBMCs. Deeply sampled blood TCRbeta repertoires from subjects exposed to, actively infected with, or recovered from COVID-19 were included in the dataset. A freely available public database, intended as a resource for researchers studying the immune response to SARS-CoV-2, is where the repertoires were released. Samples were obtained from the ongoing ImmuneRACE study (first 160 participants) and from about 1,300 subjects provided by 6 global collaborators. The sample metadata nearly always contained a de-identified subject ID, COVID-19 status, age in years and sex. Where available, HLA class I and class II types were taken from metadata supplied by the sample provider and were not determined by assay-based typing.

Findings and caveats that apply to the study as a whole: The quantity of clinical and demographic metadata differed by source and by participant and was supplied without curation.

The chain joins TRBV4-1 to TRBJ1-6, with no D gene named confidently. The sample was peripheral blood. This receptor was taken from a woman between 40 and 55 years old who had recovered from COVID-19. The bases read TGCGCCAGCAGCCCCAACACCGGGAGGGTCTCCTATAATTCACCCCTCCACTTT. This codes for CASSPNTGRVSYNSPLHF.